This TCR beta chain comes out of a study of T cell repertoires in cytomegalovirus infection. For the study at large: A matching HLA type, together with CMV infection, was signaled by public TCR beta signatures. Study results and limitations: Carriers of CMV plus the relevant HLA were identified by cumulative public TCR beta family frequency. It was HLA-C-restricted CMV-specific TCR beta clonotypes that dominated the response ex vivo.

TCRdb fed the reads into MiXCR, producing one record per CDR3 protein. The table includes some 300,000 distinct CDR3 sequences, about 9.2% detected once. Concerning this clonotype: The antigen remains unidentified.

Sequencing input: PBMCs. The receptor was derived from a human donor in good health (CMV status not recorded). Some clones in this sample may be carry-over from other donors' samples.

CDR3 amino acids: CSAGGPTRNEQFF. The CDR3 region has the DNA TGCAGTGCTGGGGGCCCTACTAGGAATGAGCAGTTCTTC. The chain carries TRBV20-1 and TRBJ2-1; TRBD1 might be the D (6 bases). The V gene lost 5 bases and the J gene lost 7 bases, with 15 bases spanning the gap. The CDR3 extends over 13 amino acids. Germline V lookup: CDR1 DFQATT, CDR2 SNEGSKA (reference sequence).